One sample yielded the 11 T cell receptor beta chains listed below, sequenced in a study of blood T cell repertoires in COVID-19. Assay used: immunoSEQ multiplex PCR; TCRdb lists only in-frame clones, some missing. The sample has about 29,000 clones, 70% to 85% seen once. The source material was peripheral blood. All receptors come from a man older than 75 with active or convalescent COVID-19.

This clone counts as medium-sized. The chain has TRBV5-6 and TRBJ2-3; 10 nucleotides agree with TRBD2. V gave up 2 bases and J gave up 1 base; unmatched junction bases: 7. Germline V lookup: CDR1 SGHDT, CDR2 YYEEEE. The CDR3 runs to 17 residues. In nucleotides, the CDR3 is TGTGCCAGCAGCTTTTCCCCTCTAGCGGGGGGCACAGATACGCAGTATTTT. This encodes CASSFSPLAGGTDTQYF. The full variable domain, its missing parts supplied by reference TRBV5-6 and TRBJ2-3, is DAGVTQSPTHLIKTRGQQVTLRCSPKSGHDTVSWYQQALGQGPQFIFQYYEEEERQRGNFPDRFSGHQFPNYSSELNVNALLLGDSALYLCASSFSPLAGGTDTQYFGPGTRLTVL.

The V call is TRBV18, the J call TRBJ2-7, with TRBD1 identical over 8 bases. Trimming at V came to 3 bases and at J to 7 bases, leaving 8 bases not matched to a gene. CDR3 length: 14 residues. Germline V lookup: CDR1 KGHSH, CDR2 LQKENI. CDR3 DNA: TGTGCCAGCTCACCCGGACAGGGAGTAGGAGAGCAGTACTTC. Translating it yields CASSPGQGVGEQYF. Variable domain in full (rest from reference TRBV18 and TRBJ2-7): NAGVMQNPRHLVRRRGQEARLRCSPMKGHSHVYWYRQLPEEGLKFMVYLQKENIIDESGMPKERFSAEFPKEGPSILRIQQVVRGDSAAYFCASSPGQGVGEQYFGPGTRLTVT.

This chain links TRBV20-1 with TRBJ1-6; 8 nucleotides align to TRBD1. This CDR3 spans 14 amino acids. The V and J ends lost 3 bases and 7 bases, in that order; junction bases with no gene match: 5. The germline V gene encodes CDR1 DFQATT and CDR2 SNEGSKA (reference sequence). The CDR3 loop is CSASDQGANSPLHF. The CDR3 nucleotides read TGCAGTGCTAGTGATCAGGGGGCGAATTCACCCCTCCACTTT.

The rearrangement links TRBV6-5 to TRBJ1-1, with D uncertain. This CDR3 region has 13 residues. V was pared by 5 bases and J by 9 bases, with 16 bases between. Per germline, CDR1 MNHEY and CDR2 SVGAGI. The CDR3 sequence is CASSLTQTEKAFF. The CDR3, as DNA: TGTGCCAGCAGTCTTACCCAGACGGAGAAAGCTTTCTTT.

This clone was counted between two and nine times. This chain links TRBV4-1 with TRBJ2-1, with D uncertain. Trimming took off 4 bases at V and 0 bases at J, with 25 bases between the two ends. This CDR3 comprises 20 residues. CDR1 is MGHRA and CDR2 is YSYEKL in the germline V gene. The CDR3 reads CASSLTFTTRVSVSYNEQFF. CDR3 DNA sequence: TGCGCCAGCAGCCTCACCTTCACGACTCGTGTCTCGGTCTCCTACAATGAGCAGTTCTTC.

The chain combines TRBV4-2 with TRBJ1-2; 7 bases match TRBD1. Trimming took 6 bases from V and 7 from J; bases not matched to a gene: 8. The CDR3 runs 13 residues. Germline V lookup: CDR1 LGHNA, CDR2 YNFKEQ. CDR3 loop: CASRTGEPPGYTF. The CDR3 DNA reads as TGTGCCAGCAGAACAGGGGAACCACCTGGCTACACCTTC.

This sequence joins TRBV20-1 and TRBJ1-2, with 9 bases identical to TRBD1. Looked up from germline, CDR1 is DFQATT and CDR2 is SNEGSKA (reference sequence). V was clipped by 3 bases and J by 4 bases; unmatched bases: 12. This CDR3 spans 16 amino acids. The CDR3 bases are TGCAGTGCTAGTGTTGACGGGACAGGGTTCGGCTATGGCTACACCTTC. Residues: CSASVDGTGFGYGYTF.

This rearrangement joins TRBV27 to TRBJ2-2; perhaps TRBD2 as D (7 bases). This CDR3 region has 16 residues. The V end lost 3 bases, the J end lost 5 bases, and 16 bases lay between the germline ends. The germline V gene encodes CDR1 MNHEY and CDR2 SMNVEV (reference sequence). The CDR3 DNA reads TGTGCCAGCAGTTTTGGGGGGGGGCCTTCTACCGGGGAGCTGTTTTTT. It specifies CASSFGGGPSTGELFF.

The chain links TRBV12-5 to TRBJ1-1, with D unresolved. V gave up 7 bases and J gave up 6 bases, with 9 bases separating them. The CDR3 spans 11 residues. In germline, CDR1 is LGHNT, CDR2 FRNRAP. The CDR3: CASAYSAEAFF. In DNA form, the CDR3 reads TGTGCTAGTGCCTACAGTGCTGAAGCTTTCTTT.

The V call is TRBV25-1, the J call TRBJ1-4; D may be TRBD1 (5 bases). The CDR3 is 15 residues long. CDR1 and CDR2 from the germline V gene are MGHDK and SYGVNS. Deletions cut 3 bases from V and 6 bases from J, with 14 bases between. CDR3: CASSEQGEVDEKLFF. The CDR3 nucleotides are TGTGCCAGCAGTGAGCAAGGGGAGGTGGATGAAAAACTGTTTTTT.

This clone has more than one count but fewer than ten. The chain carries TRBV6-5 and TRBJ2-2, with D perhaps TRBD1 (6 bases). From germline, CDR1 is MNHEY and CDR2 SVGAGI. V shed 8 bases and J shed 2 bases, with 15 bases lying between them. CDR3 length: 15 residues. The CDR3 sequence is CASVRGTANTGELFF. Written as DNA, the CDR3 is TGTGCCAGCGTTAGGGGGACGGCCAACACCGGGGAGCTGTTTTTT.